A single T cell receptor beta chain is shown here with its context. The cohort comprised adults aged about 18 to 90 years residing in 20 to 25 US areas. Cohorts were assigned according to the clinical history that participants reported. These data belong to a study of blood T cell repertoires in COVID-19. The wider study: In each case, the material was cDNA or gDNA derived from T cells, B-cell-depleted T cells, or PBMCs.

The data were produced by immunoSEQ multiplex PCR, yet TCRdb's version contains in-frame clones alone and is incomplete. Seen here are about 200,000 clones, about 84% observed once, and the top ten hold 7.4%. V trimming: 6 bases; J trimming: 2 bases; junction bases outside the gene matches: 12. The CDR3 runs 16 residues. Germline CDR1 reads MNHEY; CDR2 reads SVGEGT. Material for sequencing was PBMCs or T cells enriched from blood (not recorded which). The J gene is TRBJ1-1, the V gene TRBV6-2 or TRBV6-3; 7 bases fit TRBD1. The source is a woman between 35 and 50 years old with acute COVID-19. The CDR3: CASSQLRQGTNTEAFF. The CDR3 nucleotides read TGTGCCAGCAGCCAACTCAGACAGGGAACTAACACTGAAGCTTTCTTT.